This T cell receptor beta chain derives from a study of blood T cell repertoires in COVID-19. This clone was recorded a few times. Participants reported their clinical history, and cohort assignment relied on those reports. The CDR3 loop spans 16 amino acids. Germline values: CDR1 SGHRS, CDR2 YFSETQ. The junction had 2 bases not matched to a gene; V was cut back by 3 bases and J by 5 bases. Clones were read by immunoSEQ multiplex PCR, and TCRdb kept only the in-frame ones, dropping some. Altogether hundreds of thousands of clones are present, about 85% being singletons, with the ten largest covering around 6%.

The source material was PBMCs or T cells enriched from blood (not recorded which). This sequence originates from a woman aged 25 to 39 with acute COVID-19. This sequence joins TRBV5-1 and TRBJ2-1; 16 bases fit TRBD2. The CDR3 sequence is CASSWGLAGGNNEQFF. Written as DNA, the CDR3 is TGCGCCAGCAGCTGGGGACTAGCGGGAGGGAACAATGAGCAGTTCTTC. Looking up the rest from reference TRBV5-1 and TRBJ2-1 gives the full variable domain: KAGVTQTPRYLIKTRGQQVTLSCSPISGHRSVSWYQQTPGQGLQFLFEYFSETQRNKGNFPGRFSGRQFSNSRSEMNVSTLELGDSALYLCASSWGLAGGNNEQFFGPGTRLTVL.